The source of this TCR beta chain is a study of T cells in tumors after PD-1 blockade. The germline V gene encodes CDR1 SGHNT and CDR2 YYREEE (reference sequence). V trimming: 2 bases; J trimming: 5 bases; junction bases outside the gene matches: 5. This CDR3 comprises 15 residues. The data were produced by immunoSEQ multiplex PCR, yet TCRdb's version contains in-frame clones alone and is incomplete. In the table there are about 47,000 clones, nearly 80% of which are singletons. The sample here was PBMCs, taken before anti-PD-1 treatment. The sequence came from a human donor with basal cell carcinoma. This chain connects TRBV5-4 to TRBJ2-7; 12 bases agree with TRBD1. The CDR3 sequence: CASSLKGQGANEQYF. Written as DNA, the CDR3 is TGTGCCAGCAGCTTAAAGGGACAGGGGGCCAACGAGCAGTACTTC.